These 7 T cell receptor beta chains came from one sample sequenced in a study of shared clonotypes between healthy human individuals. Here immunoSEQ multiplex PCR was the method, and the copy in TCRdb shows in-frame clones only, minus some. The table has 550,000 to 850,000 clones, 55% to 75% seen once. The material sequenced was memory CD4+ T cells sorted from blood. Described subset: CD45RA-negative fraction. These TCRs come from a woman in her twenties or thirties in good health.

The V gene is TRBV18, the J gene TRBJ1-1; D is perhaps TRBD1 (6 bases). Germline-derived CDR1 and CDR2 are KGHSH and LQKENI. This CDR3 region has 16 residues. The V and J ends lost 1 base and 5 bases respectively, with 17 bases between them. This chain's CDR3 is CASSPRADRRGTEAFF. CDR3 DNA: TGTGCCAGCTCACCACGAGCTGACAGGCGGGGGACTGAAGCTTTCTTT.

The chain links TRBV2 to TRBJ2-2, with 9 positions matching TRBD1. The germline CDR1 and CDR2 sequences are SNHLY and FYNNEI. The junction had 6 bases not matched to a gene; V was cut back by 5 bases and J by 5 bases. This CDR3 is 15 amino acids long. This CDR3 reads CASSNRGRATGELFF. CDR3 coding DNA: TGTGCCAGCAGTAACAGGGGGCGCGCTACCGGGGAGCTGTTTTTT.

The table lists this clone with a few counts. CDR3 in DNA: TGTGCCAGCAGCTTGTACTCCCAAGAGGGGCCCTCAAGGAGAAACATTCAGTACTTC. Translating gives CASSLYSQEGPSRRNIQYF. J is TRBJ2-4 and V is TRBV11-2; possibly TRBD1 or TRBD2 for D (5 bases each). V was cut by 3 bases and J by 6 bases, with 27 bases left in between. Germline CDR1 reads SGHAT; CDR2 reads FQNNGV. The CDR3 consists of 19 residues.

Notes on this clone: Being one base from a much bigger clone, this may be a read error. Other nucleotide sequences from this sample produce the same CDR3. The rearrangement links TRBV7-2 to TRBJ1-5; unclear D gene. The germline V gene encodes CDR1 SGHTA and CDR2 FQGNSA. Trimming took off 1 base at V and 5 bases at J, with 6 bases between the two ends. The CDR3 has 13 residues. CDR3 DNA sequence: TGTGCCAGCAGCTTAGATAGGGATCAGCCCCAGCATTTT. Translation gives CASSLDRDQPQHF.

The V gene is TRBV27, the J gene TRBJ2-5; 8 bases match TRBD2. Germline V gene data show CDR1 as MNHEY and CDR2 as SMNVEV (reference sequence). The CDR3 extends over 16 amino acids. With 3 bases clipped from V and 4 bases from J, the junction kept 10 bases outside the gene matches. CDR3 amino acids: CASSLRGAGERETQYF. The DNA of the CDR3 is TGTGCCAGCAGTTTGAGGGGAGCGGGAGAGCGAGAGACCCAGTACTTC.

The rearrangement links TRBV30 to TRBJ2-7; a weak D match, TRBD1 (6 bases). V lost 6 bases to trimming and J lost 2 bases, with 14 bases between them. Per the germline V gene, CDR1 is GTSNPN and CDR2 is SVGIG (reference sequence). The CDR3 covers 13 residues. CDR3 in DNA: TGTGCCTGTCATATCCGGGACACCTACGAGCAGTACTTC. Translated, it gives CACHIRDTYEQYF.

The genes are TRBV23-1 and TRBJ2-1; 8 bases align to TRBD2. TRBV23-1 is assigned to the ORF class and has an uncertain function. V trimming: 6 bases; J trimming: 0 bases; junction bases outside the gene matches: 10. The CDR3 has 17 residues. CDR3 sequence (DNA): TGCGCCAGCAGCCGAGAGACTAGCGCGAGCTCCTACAATGAGCAGTTCTTC. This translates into CASSRETSASSYNEQFF.